This TCR beta chain was captured in a study of cytomegalovirus exposure and HLA in healthy donors. PCR involved 60 Vbeta and 13 Jbeta primers. Using immunoSEQ multiplex PCR, the repertoire was profiled, and TCRdb retains in-frame clones only, with some absent. The sample shows under 150,000 clones, more than 70% of them seen only once. Trimming removed 5 bases from V and 14 bases from J; junction bases left unmatched: 6. This CDR3 spans 11 amino acids. Germline loops: CDR1 SNHLY, CDR2 FYNNEI. The sequencing input was PBMCs. This clonotype was obtained from a woman between 50 and 59 years old in good health and CMV-seronegative. The rearrangement uses TRBV2 and TRBJ2-1, with 7 bases identical to TRBD1. The CDR3 is CASSWTGEEFF. In DNA form, the CDR3 reads TGTGCCAGCAGTTGGACAGGCGAGGAGTTCTTC.